The 23 T cell receptor beta chains presented below share a single source sample, sequenced in a study of blood T cell repertoires in COVID-19. Data came from immunoSEQ multiplex PCR; TCRdb stores just in-frame clones and leaves some out. This sample yields 350,000 to 400,000 clones, of which 70% to 90% are seen a single time; 1.2% belongs to the top ten. Input material: PBMCs or T cells enriched from blood (not recorded which). The receptors shown here come from a woman between 18 and 29 years old who had recovered from COVID-19.

This clone was seen a single time. This chain connects TRBV28 to TRBJ1-1; a weak D match, TRBD1 (6 bases). CDR3 size: 15 residues. Germline values: CDR1 MDHEN, CDR2 SYDVKM. V shed 3 bases and J shed 5 bases, with 16 bases lying between them. The CDR3 DNA is TGTGCCAGCAGTTTCGCGGACAGAAGGAGGACTGAAGCTTTCTTT. The encoded protein is CASSFADRRRTEAFF.

This rearrangement joins TRBV24-1 to TRBJ1-5, with 7 bases lining up with TRBD1. The J segment lost 1 base and the V segment lost 2 bases, leaving 4 bases of the junction unmatched. The germline gives CDR1 KGHDR, CDR2 SFDVKD. There are 16 residues in the CDR3. CDR3: CATSDSRQGSNQPQHF. The DNA for the CDR3 is TGTGCCACCAGTGATTCCCGACAGGGAAGCAATCAGCCCCAGCATTTT.

The rearrangement links TRBV7-2 to TRBJ2-1; tentatively, D is TRBD2 (8 bases). CDR1 and CDR2 (germline): SGHTA, FQGNSA. V was cut by 2 bases and J by 9 bases, with 17 bases left in between. The CDR3 covers 15 residues. The CDR3 coding sequence is TGTGCCAGCAGCTTAAGCGGGGGACAGCGCGGTGAGCAGTTCTTC. Translating gives CASSLSGGQRGEQFF. The whole variable domain, remainder taken from reference TRBV7-2 and TRBJ2-1, is GAGVSQSPSNKVTEKGKDVELRCDPISGHTALYWYRQSLGQGLEFLIYFQGNSAPDKSGLPSDRFSAERTGGSVSTLTIQRTQQEDSAVYLCASSLSGGQRGEQFFGPGTRLTVL.

The genes are TRBV9 and TRBJ2-1; 7 nucleotides line up with TRBD2. V lost 8 bases to trimming and J lost 3 bases; unmatched junction nucleotides: 5. Germline CDR1 reads SGDLS; CDR2 reads YYNGEE. CDR3 length: 13 amino acids. The CDR3 is CASRSGDYNEQFF. For the CDR3, the DNA is TGTGCCAGTAGAAGCGGGGACTACAATGAGCAGTTCTTC.

This clone turned up a few times. The gene calls are TRBV20-1 and TRBJ2-5, with D tentatively TRBD2 (6 bases). Germline V gives CDR1 DFQATT, CDR2 SNEGSKA (reference sequence). This CDR3 spans 11 amino acids. The CDR3 sequence is CSGGESETQYF. The CDR3 DNA reads as TGCAGCGGCGGGGAATCGGAGACCCAGTACTTC.

J is TRBJ1-1 and V is TRBV2, with D hard to call. With 5 bases removed from V and 1 base from J, the gap between germline ends came to 8 bases. The CDR3 loop spans 13 amino acids. Germline V lookup: CDR1 SNHLY, CDR2 FYNNEI. The CDR3 region has the DNA TGTGCCAGCAGTCTGGAGGGGAACACTGAAGCTTTCTTT. Translating gives CASSLEGNTEAFF. The entire variable domain, with the rest obtained from reference TRBV2 and TRBJ1-1, is as follows: EPEVTQTPSHQVTQMGQEVILRCVPISNHLYFYWYRQILGQKVEFLVSFYNNEISEKSEIFDDQFSVERPDGSNFTLKIRSTKLEDSAMYFCASSLEGNTEAFFGQGTRLTVV.

This chain links TRBV6-1 with TRBJ2-2, with D perhaps matching TRBD2 (5 bases). Trimming removed 3 bases from V and 6 bases from J, with 11 bases in between. The germline V gene has CDR1 MNHNS and CDR2 SASEGT. The length of the CDR3 is 14 residues. CDR3 sequence (DNA): TGTGCCAGCAGTGATCATCTGCGGGCCGGGGAGCTGTTTTTT. The encoded protein is CASSDHLRAGELFF.

The chain recombines TRBV5-4 with TRBJ1-1; tentatively, D is TRBD1 (5 bases). V lost 0 bases and J 0 bases, leaving 12 bases between the germline ends. The germline gives CDR1 SGHNT, CDR2 YYREEE (reference sequence). The CDR3 consists of 16 residues. Here the CDR3 reads CASSLVTVSMNTEAFF. The CDR3 region has the DNA TGTGCCAGCAGCTTGGTGACAGTTAGCATGAACACTGAAGCTTTCTTT.

This rearrangement joins TRBV29-1 to TRBJ1-2; 11 bases are a match to TRBD1. The CDR3 sequence is 15 residues long. V shed 7 bases and J 6 bases; nucleotides not matched to a gene: 13. Germline V CDR1 and CDR2: SQVTM, ANQGSEA. The CDR3: CSAEGTGGPRDGYTF. DNA for the CDR3: TGCAGCGCAGAAGGGACAGGGGGACCTAGAGATGGCTACACCTTC.

This clone was found once. J is TRBJ1-6 and V is TRBV7-9; D is perhaps TRBD1 (5 bases). Trimming removed 1 base at V and 7 bases at J, with 14 bases between. The CDR3 extends over 16 amino acids. Germline V CDR1 and CDR2: SEHNR, FQNEAQ (reference sequence). CDR3 residues: CASSLGRGLGNSPLHF. CDR3 DNA: TGTGCCAGCAGCTTAGGGCGGGGACTTGGGAATTCACCCCTCCACTTT.

This chain links TRBV28 with TRBJ1-2; TRBD1 matches at 10 bases. The germline V gene has CDR1 MDHEN and CDR2 SYDVKM. V dropped 2 bases and J dropped 2; count of bases not matched to a gene: 5. The CDR3 has 16 amino acids. As DNA, the CDR3 is TGTGCCAGCAGTTTAGGGACAGGGGAAGTAAACTATGGCTACACCTTC. Amino acid sequence: CASSLGTGEVNYGYTF.

The chain couples TRBV4-1 to TRBJ1-5; 9 positions agree with TRBD1. This CDR3 is built from 15 residues. V shed 4 bases and J 6 bases; nucleotides not matched to a gene: 7. CDR1 is MGHRA and CDR2 is YSYEKL in the germline V gene. Here the CDR3 reads CASSPGTGYAQPQHF. DNA of the CDR3: TGCGCCAGCAGCCCCGGGACAGGGTACGCTCAGCCCCAGCATTTT.

The chain has TRBV7-9 and TRBJ1-1; D remains ambiguous. From germline, CDR1 is SEHNR and CDR2 FQNEAQ (reference sequence). V lost 6 bases, J lost 3 bases, and 11 bases lay in between. The CDR3 sequence is 13 residues long. The CDR3 nucleotides are TGTGCCAGCAGTTTCTATGCGTACACTGAAGCTTTCTTT. Translation: CASSFYAYTEAFF.

A few counts support this clone. The chain carries TRBV6-5 and TRBJ2-1, with 9 bases identical to TRBD2. Trimming cost V 6 bases and J 5 bases; bases outside gene matches: 8. The CDR3 contains 15 residues. Looked up from germline, CDR1 is MNHEY and CDR2 is SVGAGI. The CDR3: CASRLAGLYDNEQFF. The CDR3, as DNA: TGTGCCAGCAGGCTAGCGGGGTTGTACGACAATGAGCAGTTCTTC.

This clone showed up just once. This chain joins TRBV5-4 and TRBJ2-5; 10 nucleotides align to TRBD1. The CDR3 consists of 16 residues. CDR1 SGHNT and CDR2 YYREEE come from the germline V gene (reference sequence). J lost 3 bases, V lost 0 bases, and 5 bases had no gene match. CDR3 sequence: CASSLGDRGAKETQYF. DNA for the CDR3: TGTGCCAGCAGCTTGGGGGACAGGGGCGCGAAAGAGACCCAGTACTTC.

V and J are TRBV3-1 (or the pseudogene TRBV3-2) and TRBJ1-4; 7 nucleotides match TRBD1. Germline V gene lookup returns CDR1 LGHDT and CDR2 YNNKEL (reference sequence). The CDR3 is 14 residues long. J was trimmed by 8 bases and V by 4 bases; bases with no gene match: 7. The CDR3: CASSRIQGGEKLFF. The CDR3 DNA reads as TGTGCCAGCAGCCGAATCCAGGGGGGAGAAAAACTGTTTTTT.

The gene calls are TRBV7-2 and TRBJ2-5, with a weak D call TRBD2 (7 bases). V lost 1 base to trimming and J lost 1 base, with 16 bases between them. CDR1 is SGHTA, CDR2 FQGNSA, per germline. The CDR3 is 17 residues long. CDR3 DNA: TGTGCCAGCAGCTTAGTGTATGGTGGGGGGGCCCAAGAGACCCAGTACTTC. It translates to CASSLVYGGGAQETQYF.

This chain links TRBV12-3 or TRBV12-4 with TRBJ1-2; D not resolved. Between the trimmed V and J ends, which lost 0 bases and 4 bases, there was a span of 6 bases. The CDR3 is made up of 13 amino acids. The DNA of the CDR3 is TGTGCCAGCAGTTTAGCGGGGAGCTATGGCTACACCTTC. Amino acid sequence: CASSLAGSYGYTF.

V is TRBV5-1 and J is TRBJ1-6; TRBD1 is a possible D gene (5 bases). The CDR3 contains 18 residues. From germline, CDR1 is SGHRS and CDR2 YFSETQ. Trimming left V 2 bases short and J 0 bases short, with 15 bases between. The CDR3 loop is CASSFTVGVSSYNSPLHF. The CDR3 DNA reads TGCGCCAGCAGCTTTACGGTAGGGGTCAGCTCCTATAATTCACCCCTCCACTTT.

This chain connects TRBV3-1 (or the pseudogene TRBV3-2) to TRBJ1-4; D may be TRBD1 (6 bases). The CDR3 runs to 17 residues. Germline V gene data show CDR1 as LGHDT and CDR2 as YNNKEL (reference sequence). Trimming left V 3 bases short and J 6 bases short, with 20 bases between. The CDR3 nucleotides read TGTGCCAGCAGCCAGGTCGCGGGGGGCGGTTATGATGAAAAACTGTTTTTT. It codes for CASSQVAGGGYDEKLFF.

V is TRBV6-5 and J is TRBJ2-5, with D possibly being TRBD2 (6 bases). Germline CDR1 is MNHEY and CDR2 is SVGAGI. Trimming cost V 0 bases and J 10 bases, with 18 bases left between them. The length of the CDR3 is 15 residues. The CDR3, as DNA: TGTGCCAGCAGTTACTCAGGGACTCAGTCGTTGGGCCAGTACTTC. Translation: CASSYSGTQSLGQYF.

The CDR3 nucleotides read TGTGCCAGCAGCTACCTCGGGAGCTCCTACAATGAGCAGTTCTTC. Translation: CASSYLGSSYNEQFF. The V gene is TRBV9, the J gene TRBJ2-1; tentatively, D is TRBD2 (6 bases). This CDR3 is 15 amino acids long. V dropped 4 bases and J dropped 0 bases, with 11 bases sitting between them. CDR1 SGDLS and CDR2 YYNGEE come from the germline V gene.

This rearrangement joins TRBV29-1 to TRBJ2-1; TRBD2 matches at 12 bases. The J segment lost 8 bases and the V segment lost 8 bases, leaving 4 bases of the junction unmatched. The CDR3 runs to 12 residues. In germline, CDR1 is SQVTM, CDR2 ANQGSEA. The CDR3 DNA is TGCAGCATTCCTAGCGGGGGGGATGAGCAGTTCTTC. Translation gives CSIPSGGDEQFF.